The text below deals with one T cell receptor (beta chain). Its antigen is unknown. The source of the sample is a study of cytomegalovirus exposure and HLA in healthy donors. About the study: Findings of an earlier analysis included around 120 million unique TCR beta sequences from about 180 million T cells. General study results and limits: A later analysis linked a missense variant in DCLRE1C to the trimming of TCR beta V and J genes. Another analysis was done later, and it associated more than 15,000 TCR beta sequences with HLA alleles at 0.05 false discovery rate.

With 60 Vbeta and 13 Jbeta primers, the PCR was carried out. Generated by immunoSEQ multiplex PCR, the TCRdb table keeps only in-frame clones and is missing some. This table holds approximately 150,000 clones, roughly 80% found once. The sample comprised PBMCs. The receptor was isolated from a man younger than 30 in good health and CMV-seropositive.

The CDR3 reads CASSVDRTSGYNEQFF. The CDR3 bases are TGCGCCAGCAGTGTAGACCGGACTAGCGGTTACAATGAGCAGTTCTTC. The rearrangement joins TRBV10-1 to TRBJ2-1; 10 bases match TRBD2. V dropped 4 bases and J dropped 4; count of bases not matched to a gene: 7. Per the germline V gene, CDR1 is WNHNN and CDR2 is SYGVQD (reference sequence). This CDR3 has 16 amino acids.